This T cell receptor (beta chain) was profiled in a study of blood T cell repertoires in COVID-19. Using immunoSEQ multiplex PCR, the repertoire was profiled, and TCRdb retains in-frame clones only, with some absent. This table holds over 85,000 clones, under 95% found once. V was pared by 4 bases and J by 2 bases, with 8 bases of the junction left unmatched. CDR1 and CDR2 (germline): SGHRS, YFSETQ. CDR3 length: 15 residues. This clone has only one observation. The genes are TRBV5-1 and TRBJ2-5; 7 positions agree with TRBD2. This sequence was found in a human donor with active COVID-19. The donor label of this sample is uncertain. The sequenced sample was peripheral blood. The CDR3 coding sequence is TGCGCCAGCAGCATTTTAGGGAGGGGACAAGAGACCCAGTACTTC. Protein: CASSILGRGQETQYF.